These T cell receptor beta chains were read from a single sample in a study of response to subunit inactivated influenza vaccine. TCRdb reprocessed the RT-PCR reads with MiXCR, giving one entry per CDR3 protein. The sample includes fewer than 200,000 distinct CDR3 sequences, about 9.3% seen only once; the top ten take under 13%. The sequences come from non-naive T cells sorted from PBMCs, collected on the day of vaccination. The receptors come from a man aged 50 to 59 who received an inactivated influenza vaccine. Each CDR3 is given with its conserved first and last residue.

v_call cdr3_aa
TRBV29-1 CSVEYATRGETQYF
TRBV6-2/TRBV6-3 CASTPGTSGGLRETQYF
TRBV7-3 CASSLALAPGHNEQFF
TRBV7-2 CATALVGITTGELFF
TRBV20-1 CSARARDRGSGANVLTF
TRBV18 CASSPDVEIQPQHF
TRBV6-1 CASGKGNLPDTQYF
TRBV28 CASSPTAYEQYF
TRBV10-3 CATEGGMNTEAFF
TRBV20-1 CSAGGTAYSNQPQHF
TRBV12-3/TRBV12-4 CASSFVGLGYNEQFF
TRBV7-6 CASSLEVASWEQYF
TRBV5-1 CASATSVPPGAQYF
TRBV6-1 CASRSSGSGANVLTF
TRBV15 CATSRPGQTKETQYF
TRBV28 CASSRGGSTEAFF
TRBV13 CASSFTGRDNNEQFF
TRBV10-3 CAISEVLFAGQKDYGYTF
TRBV15 CATSRRRGSNYGYTF
TRBV20-1 CSAVASTAYEQYF
TRBV20-1 CSAFQGVRVDGYTF
TRBV6-5 CASSSHLYTSGGSYEQYF
TRBV6-1 CASRSQGGQETQYF
TRBV6-1 CATTGASGRGNEQFF
TRBV4-3 CASSLNRIAGGLDEQFF
TRBV28 CASSSGAHSYEQYF
TRBV20-1 CSARGFRPAVAGAYNEQFF
TRBV7-9 CASSSLRGPETQYF
TRBV18 CASSPDSYEQYF
TRBV6-2/TRBV6-3 CASSPPTSGSGNIQYF
TRBV2 CASSDFGGGLYEQYF
TRBV5-6 CASSLTEANGELFF
TRBV29-1 CSVVDRGFYEQYF
TRBV5-1 CASRPLAGQETQYF
TRBV18 CASSPRQGANPDTQYF
TRBV28 CASSWEQRGTDTQYF
TRBV6-5 CASSYVQGATYEQYF
TRBV6-1 CASRPEGQQETQYF
TRBV29-1 CSVMKGNYEQYF
TRBV27 CASSHPGREAYF
TRBV2 CASSEGVTGSYEQYF
TRBV5-1 CASSANLGVVPEKLFF